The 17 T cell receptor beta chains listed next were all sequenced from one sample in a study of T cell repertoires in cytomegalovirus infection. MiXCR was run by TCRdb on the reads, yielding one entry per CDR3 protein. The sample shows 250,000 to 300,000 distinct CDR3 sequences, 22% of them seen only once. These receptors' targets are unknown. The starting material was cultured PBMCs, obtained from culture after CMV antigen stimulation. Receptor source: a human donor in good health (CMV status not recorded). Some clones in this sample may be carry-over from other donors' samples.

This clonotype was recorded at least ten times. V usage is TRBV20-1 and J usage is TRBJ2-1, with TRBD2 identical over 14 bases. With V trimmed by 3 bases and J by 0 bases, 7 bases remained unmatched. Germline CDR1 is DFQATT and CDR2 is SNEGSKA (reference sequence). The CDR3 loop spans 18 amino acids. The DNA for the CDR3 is TGCAGTGCTAGGGGACTAGCGGGAGAAGTCGGCTCCTACAATGAGCAGTTCTTC. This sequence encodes CSARGLAGEVGSYNEQFF.

CDR3 loop: CSARDGTVDNQPQHF. In nucleotides, the CDR3 is TGCAGTGCTAGGGACGGGACAGTCGACAATCAGCCCCAGCATTTT. The V call is TRBV20-1, the J call TRBJ1-5, with TRBD1 matching 7 bases. Germline V lookup: CDR1 DFQATT, CDR2 SNEGSKA (reference sequence). The CDR3 has 15 residues. The V gene end was trimmed by 3 bases and the J gene end by 3 bases; junction bases not matched to a gene: 8.

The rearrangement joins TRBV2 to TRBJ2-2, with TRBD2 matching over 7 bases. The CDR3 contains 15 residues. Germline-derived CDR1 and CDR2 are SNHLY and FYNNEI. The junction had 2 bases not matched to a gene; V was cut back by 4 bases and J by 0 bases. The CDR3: CASSAGRANTGELFF. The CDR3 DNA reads TGTGCCAGCAGTGCTGGGAGGGCGAACACCGGGGAGCTGTTTTTT.

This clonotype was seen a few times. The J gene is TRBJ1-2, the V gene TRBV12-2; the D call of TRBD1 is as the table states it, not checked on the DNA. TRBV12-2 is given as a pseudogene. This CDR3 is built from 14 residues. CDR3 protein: CASRFSQGYRGYTF. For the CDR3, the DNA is TGTGCAAGTCGCTTTTCACAGGGATATAGGGGCTACACCTTC.

The CDR3 DNA sequence: TGTGCCAGCCTCAAAAGGACCTTCACAGATACGCAGTATTTT. This gives the protein CASLKRTFTDTQYF. This chain links TRBV13 with TRBJ2-3; D uncertain. This CDR3 is built from 14 residues. V was clipped by 8 bases and J by 2 bases, with 14 bases between them. Germline-derived CDR1 and CDR2 are PRHDT and FYEKMQ (reference sequence).

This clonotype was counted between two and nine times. The CDR3 coding sequence is TGTGCCAGCAGTTTATCGACAGGAGCTTTCTTT. It encodes CASSLSTGAFF. The chain carries TRBV12-3 or TRBV12-4 and TRBJ1-1; D is perhaps TRBD1 (6 bases). Trimming removed 2 bases at V and 10 bases at J, with 8 bases between. This CDR3 has 11 residues.

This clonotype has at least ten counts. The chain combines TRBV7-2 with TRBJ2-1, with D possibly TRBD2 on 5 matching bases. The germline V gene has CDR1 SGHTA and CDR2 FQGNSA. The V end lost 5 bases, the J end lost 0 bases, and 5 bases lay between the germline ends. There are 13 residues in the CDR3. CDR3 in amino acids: CASSGSSYNEQFF. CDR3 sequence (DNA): TGTGCCAGCAGCGGGAGCTCCTACAATGAGCAGTTCTTC.

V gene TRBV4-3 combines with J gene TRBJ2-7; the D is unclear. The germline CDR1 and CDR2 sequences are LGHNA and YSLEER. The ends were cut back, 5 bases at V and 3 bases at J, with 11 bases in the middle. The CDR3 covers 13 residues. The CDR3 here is CASSFRPNYEQYF. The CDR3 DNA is TGCGCCAGCAGCTTCCGACCCAACTACGAGCAGTACTTC.

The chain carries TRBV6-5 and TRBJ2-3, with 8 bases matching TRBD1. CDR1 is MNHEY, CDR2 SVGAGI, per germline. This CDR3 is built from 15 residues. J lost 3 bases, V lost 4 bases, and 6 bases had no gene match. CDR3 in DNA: TGTGCCAGCAGTTGGGACAGGTGGACGACAGATACGCAGTATTTT. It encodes CASSWDRWTTDTQYF.

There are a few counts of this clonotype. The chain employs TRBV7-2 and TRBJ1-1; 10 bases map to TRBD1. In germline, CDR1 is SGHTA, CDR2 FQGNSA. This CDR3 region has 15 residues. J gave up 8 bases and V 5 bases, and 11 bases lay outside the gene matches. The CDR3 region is CASSPWTGGGGEAFF. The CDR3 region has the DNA TGTGCCAGCAGCCCCTGGACAGGGGGGGGGGGGGAAGCTTTCTTT. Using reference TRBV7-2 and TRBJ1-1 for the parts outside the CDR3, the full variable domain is GAGVSQSPSNKVTEKGKDVELRCDPISGHTALYWYRQSLGQGLEFLIYFQGNSAPDKSGLPSDRFSAERTGGSVSTLTIQRTQQEDSAVYLCASSPWTGGGGEAFFGQGTRLTVV.

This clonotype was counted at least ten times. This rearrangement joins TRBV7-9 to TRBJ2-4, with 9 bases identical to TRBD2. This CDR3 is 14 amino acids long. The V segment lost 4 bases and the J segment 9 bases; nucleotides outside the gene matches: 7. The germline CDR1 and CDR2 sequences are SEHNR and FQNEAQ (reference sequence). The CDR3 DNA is TGTGCCAGCAGCTCGACTAGCGGTGTGGGCATTCAGTACTTC. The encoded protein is CASSSTSGVGIQYF. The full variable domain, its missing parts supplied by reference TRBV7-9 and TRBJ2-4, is DTGVSQNPRHKITKRGQNVTFRCDPISEHNRLYWYRQTLGQGPEFLTYFQNEAQLEKSRLLSDRFSAERPKGSFSTLEIQRTEQGDSAMYLCASSSTSGVGIQYFGAGTRLSVL.

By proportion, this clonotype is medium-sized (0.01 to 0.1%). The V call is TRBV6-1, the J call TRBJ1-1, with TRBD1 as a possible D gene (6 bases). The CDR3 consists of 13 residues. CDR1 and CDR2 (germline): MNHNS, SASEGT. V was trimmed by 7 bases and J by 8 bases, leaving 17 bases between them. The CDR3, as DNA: TGTGCCAGCAAACCGTTACAGGGCACCGAAGCTTTCTTT. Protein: CASKPLQGTEAFF.

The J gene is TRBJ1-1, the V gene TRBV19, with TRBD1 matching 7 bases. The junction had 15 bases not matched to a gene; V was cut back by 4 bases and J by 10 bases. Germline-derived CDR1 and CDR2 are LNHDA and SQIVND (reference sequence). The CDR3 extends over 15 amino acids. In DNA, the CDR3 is TGTGCCAGTAGTACCCTCGGGACAGCTGGGAAAGGAGCTTTCTTT. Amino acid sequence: CASSTLGTAGKGAFF. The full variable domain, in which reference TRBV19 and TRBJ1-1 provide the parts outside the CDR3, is DGGITQSPKYLFRKEGQNVTLSCEQNLNHDAMYWYRQDPGQGLRLIYYSQIVNDFQKGDIAEGYSVSREKKESFPLTVTSAQKNPTAFYLCASSTLGTAGKGAFFGQGTRLTVV.

The CDR3 here is CASSLGDNTDTQYF. CDR3 coding DNA: TGTGCCAGTAGCCTTGGGGACAACACAGATACGCAGTATTTT. The chain joins TRBV19 to TRBJ2-3, with D maybe TRBD1 (6 bases). The germline gives CDR1 LNHDA, CDR2 SQIVND (reference sequence). V lost 6 bases, J lost 2 bases, and 12 bases lay in between. There are 14 residues in the CDR3.

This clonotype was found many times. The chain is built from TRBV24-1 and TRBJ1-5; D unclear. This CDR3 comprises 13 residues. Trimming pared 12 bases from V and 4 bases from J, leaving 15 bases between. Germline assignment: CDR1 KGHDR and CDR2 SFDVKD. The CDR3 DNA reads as TGTGCCGCGGACTTTCTTCAAAATCAGCCCCAGCATTTT. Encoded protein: CAADFLQNQPQHF.

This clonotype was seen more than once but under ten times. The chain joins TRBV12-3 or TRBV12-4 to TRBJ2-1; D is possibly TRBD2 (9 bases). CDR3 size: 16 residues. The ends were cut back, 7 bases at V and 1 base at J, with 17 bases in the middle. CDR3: CASNQGAGGSYNEQFF. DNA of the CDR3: TGTGCCAGCAACCAGGGGGCGGGAGGGTCCTACAATGAGCAGTTCTTC.

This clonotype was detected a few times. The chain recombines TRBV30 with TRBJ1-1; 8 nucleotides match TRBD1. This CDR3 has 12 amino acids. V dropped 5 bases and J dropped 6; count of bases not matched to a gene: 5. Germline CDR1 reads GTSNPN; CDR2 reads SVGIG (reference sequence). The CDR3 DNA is TGTGCCTGGGGACAGGGCCAGGCTGAAGCTTTCTTT. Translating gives CAWGQGQAEAFF.